A selection of T cell receptor beta chains follows, all from one sample in a study of blood T cell repertoires in COVID-19. Generated by immunoSEQ multiplex PCR, the TCRdb table keeps only in-frame clones and is missing some. In the table there are under 150,000 clones, roughly 80% of which are singletons. Sequencing used peripheral blood. Receptor source: a man aged 50-59 years with acute or convalescent COVID-19. Both conserved end residues are part of each CDR3. Fields, in order: CDR3 protein, CDR3 DNA, V gene, D gene, J gene, clone size. A D gene is named only where the DNA matches it firmly. Clone size is given for some rows only: seen once, a few or many times, or a class if the clone is expanded.

CDR3 protein: CSVDMAGGTDTQYF
CDR3 DNA: TGCAGCGTTGATATGGCAGGGGGGACAGATACGCAGTATTTT
V gene: TRBV29-1
D gene: NA
J gene: TRBJ2-3
clone size: NA

CDR3 protein: CASREGGRVDTQYF
CDR3 DNA: TGCGCCAGCAGGGAGGGGGGGCGAGTAGATACGCAGTATTTT
V gene: TRBV5-1
D gene: NA
J gene: TRBJ2-3
clone size: NA

CDR3 protein: CASSRTGGNQPQHF
CDR3 DNA: TGTGCCAGCAGTAGAACGGGTGGCAATCAGCCCCAGCATTTT
V gene: TRBV2
D gene: NA
J gene: TRBJ1-5
clone size: NA

CDR3 protein: CASSVYSAGALRAQYF
CDR3 DNA: TGTGCCAGTAGTGTCTACTCAGCGGGGGCCCTCAGGGCCCAGTACTTC
V gene: TRBV19
D gene: TRBD2
J gene: TRBJ2-5
clone size: NA

CDR3 protein: CASSSRTGGNTGELFF
CDR3 DNA: TGTGCCAGCAGCTCCCGGACAGGGGGGAACACCGGGGAGCTGTTTTTT
V gene: TRBV11-2
D gene: TRBD1
J gene: TRBJ2-2
clone size: NA

CDR3 protein: CASSQDRASTEAFF
CDR3 DNA: TGTGCCAGTAGTCAAGACAGGGCAAGCACTGAAGCTTTCTTT
V gene: TRBV19
D gene: TRBD1
J gene: TRBJ1-1
clone size: NA

CDR3 protein: CASSYDSINTIYF
CDR3 DNA: TGTGCCAGCAGTTACGACAGTATAAACACCATATATTTT
V gene: TRBV6-5
D gene: NA
J gene: TRBJ1-3
clone size: NA

CDR3 protein: CSAPGGPSEQFF
CDR3 DNA: TGCAGCGCTCCCGGGGGGCCTTCAGAGCAGTTCTTC
V gene: TRBV29-1
D gene: NA
J gene: TRBJ2-1
clone size: few

CDR3 protein: CASSRGDRGAFF
CDR3 DNA: TGTGCCAGCAGCCGGGGGGATCGGGGAGCTTTCTTT
V gene: TRBV3-1/TRBV3-2
D gene: NA
J gene: TRBJ1-1
clone size: NA

CDR3 protein: CASSFSGNTEAFF
CDR3 DNA: TGCGCCAGCAGCTTTTCAGGAAACACTGAAGCTTTCTTT
V gene: TRBV5-1
D gene: NA
J gene: TRBJ1-1
clone size: NA

CDR3 protein: CASSSTRGQGDGYTF
CDR3 DNA: TGCGCCAGCAGCTCTACTCGGGGACAGGGGGATGGCTACACCTTC
V gene: TRBV10-2
D gene: TRBD1
J gene: TRBJ1-2
clone size: NA

CDR3 protein: CASRWGQGNEKLFF
CDR3 DNA: TGTGCCAGCAGATGGGGACAGGGAAATGAAAAACTGTTTTTT
V gene: TRBV6-6
D gene: TRBD1
J gene: TRBJ1-4
clone size: NA

CDR3 protein: CASSFKTQSNTEAFF
CDR3 DNA: TGTGCCAGCAGTTTCAAGACACAATCGAACACTGAAGCTTTCTTT
V gene: TRBV6-6
D gene: NA
J gene: TRBJ1-1
clone size: NA